The clone carrying this T cell receptor beta chain showed up just once. No antigen is known for it. J was trimmed by 4 bases and V by 3 bases; bases with no gene match: 7. The CDR3 runs to 15 residues. CDR1 SGHTA and CDR2 FQGNSA come from the germline V gene. The entry originates in a study of PD-1 blockade in classical Hodgkin lymphoma. Findings and limits, study-wide: It was CD4+ TCR diversity, not CD8+, that rose significantly by C4D1.

The protocol was immunoSEQ multiplex PCR, while the TCRdb copy is restricted to in-frame clones and leaves out a portion. The sample lists about 33,000 clones, approximately 70% occurring once. The sample's time point: cycle 4 day 1 (C4D1), after five to seven weeks of nivolumab. The patients all showed relapse after autologous stem cell transplantation, while their brentuximab vedotin exposure varied. This sample comprised peripheral blood mononuclear cells (PBMCs), obtained before the fourth cycle of nivolumab. This sequence joins TRBV7-2 and TRBJ1-1, with 8 bases aligning to TRBD1. The source is a human donor with classical Hodgkin lymphoma. CDR3 nucleotide sequence: TGTGCCAGCAGCTTTGGACAGGGCGGGAGCACTGAAGCTTTCTTT. Translation: CASSFGQGGSTEAFF.